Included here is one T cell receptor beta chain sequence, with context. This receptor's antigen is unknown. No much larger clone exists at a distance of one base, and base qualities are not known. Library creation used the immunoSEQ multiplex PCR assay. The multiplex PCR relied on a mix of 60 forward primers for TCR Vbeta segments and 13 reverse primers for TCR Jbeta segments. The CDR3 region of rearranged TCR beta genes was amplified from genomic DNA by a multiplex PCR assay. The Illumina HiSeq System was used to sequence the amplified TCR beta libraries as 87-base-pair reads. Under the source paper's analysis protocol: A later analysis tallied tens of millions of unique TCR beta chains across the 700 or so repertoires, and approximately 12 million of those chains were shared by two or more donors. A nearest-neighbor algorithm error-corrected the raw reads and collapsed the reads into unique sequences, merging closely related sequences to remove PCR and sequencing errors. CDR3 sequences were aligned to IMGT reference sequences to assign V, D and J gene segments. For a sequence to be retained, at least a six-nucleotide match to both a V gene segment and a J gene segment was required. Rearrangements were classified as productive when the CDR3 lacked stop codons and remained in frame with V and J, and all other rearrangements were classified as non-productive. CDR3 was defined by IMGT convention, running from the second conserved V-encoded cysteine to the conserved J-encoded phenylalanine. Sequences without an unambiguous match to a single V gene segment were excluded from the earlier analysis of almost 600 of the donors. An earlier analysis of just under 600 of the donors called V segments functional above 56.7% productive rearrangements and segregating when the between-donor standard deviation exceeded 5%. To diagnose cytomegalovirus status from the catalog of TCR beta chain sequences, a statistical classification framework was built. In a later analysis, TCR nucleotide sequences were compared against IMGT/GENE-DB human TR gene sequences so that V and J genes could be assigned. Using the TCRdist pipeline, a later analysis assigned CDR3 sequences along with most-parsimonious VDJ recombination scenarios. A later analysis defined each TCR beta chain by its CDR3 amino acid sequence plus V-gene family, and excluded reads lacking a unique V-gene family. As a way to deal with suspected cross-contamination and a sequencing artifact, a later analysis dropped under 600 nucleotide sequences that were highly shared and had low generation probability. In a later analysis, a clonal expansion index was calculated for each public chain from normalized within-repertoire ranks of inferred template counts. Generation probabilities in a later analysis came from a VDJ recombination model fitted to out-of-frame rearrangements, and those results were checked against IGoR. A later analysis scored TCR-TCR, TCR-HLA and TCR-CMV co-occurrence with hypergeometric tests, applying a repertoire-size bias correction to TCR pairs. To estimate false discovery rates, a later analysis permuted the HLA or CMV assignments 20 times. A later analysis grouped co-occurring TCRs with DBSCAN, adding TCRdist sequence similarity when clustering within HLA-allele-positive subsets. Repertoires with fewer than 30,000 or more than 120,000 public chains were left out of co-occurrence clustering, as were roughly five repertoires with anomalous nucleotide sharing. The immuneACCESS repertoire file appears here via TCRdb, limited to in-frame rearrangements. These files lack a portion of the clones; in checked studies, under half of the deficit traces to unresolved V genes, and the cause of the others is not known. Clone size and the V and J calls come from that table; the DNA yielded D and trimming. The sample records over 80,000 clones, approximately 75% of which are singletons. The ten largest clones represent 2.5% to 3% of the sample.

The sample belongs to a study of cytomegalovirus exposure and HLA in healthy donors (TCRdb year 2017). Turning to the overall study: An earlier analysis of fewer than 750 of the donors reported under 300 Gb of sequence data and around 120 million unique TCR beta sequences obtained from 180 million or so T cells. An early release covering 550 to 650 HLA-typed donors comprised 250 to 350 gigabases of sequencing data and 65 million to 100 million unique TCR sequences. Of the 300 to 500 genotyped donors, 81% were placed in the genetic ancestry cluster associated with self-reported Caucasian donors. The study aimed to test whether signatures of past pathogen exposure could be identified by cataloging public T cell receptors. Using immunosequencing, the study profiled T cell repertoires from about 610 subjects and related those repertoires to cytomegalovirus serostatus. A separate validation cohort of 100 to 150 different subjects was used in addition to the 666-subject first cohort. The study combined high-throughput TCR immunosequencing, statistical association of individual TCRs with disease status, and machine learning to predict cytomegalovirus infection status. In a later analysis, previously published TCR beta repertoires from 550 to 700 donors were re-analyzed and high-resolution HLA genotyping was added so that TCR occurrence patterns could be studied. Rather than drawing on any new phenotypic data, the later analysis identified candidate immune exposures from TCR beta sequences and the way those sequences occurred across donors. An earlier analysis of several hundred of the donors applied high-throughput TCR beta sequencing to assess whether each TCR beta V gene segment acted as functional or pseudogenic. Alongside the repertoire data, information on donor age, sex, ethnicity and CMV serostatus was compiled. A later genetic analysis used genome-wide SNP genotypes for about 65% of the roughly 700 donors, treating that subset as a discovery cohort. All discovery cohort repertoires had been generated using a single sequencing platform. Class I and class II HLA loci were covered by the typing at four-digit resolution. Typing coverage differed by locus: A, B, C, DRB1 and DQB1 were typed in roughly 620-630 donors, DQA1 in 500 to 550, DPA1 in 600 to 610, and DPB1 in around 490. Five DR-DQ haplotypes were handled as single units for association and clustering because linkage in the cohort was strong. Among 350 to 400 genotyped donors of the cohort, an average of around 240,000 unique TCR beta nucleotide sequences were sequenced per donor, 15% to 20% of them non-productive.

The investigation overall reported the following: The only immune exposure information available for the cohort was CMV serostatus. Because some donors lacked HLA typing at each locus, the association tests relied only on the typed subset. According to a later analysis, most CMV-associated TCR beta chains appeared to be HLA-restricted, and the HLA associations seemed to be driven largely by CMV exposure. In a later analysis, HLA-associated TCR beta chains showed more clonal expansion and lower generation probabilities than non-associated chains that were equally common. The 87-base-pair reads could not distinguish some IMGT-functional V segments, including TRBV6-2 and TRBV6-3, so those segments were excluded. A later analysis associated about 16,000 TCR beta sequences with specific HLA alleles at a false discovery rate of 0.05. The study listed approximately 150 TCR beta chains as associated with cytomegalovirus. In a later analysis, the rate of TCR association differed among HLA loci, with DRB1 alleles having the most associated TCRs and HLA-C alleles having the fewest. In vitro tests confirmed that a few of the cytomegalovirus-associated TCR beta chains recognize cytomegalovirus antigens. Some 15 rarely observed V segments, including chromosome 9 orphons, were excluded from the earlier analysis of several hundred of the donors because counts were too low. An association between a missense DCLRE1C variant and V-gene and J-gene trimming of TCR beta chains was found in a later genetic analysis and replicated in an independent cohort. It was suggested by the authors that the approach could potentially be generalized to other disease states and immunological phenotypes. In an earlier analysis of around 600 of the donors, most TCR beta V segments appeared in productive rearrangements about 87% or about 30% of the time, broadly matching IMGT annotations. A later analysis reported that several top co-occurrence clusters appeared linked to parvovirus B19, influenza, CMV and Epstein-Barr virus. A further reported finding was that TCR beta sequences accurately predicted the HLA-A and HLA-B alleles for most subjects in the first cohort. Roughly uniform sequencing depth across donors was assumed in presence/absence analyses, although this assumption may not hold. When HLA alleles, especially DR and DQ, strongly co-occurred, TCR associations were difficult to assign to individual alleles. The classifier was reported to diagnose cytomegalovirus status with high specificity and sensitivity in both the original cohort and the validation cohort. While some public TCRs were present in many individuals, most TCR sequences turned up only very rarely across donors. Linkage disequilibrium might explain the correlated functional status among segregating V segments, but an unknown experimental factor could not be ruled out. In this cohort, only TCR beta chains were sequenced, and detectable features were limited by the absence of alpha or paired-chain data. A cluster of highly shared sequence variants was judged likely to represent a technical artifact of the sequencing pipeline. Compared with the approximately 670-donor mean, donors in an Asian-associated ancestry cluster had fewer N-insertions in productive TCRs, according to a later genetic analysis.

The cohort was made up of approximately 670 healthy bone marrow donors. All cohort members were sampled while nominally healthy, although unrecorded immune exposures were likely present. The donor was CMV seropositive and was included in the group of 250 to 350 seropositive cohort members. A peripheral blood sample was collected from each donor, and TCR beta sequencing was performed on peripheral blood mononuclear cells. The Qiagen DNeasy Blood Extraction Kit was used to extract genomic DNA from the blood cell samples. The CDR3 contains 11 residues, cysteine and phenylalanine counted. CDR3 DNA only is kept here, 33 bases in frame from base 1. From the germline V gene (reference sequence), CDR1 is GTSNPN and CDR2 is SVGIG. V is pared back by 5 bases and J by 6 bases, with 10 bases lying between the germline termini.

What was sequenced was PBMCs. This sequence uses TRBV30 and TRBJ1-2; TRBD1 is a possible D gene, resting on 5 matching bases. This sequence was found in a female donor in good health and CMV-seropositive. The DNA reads TGTGCCTGGGGACAAGGGGATGGCTACACCTTC. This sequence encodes CAWGQGDGYTF. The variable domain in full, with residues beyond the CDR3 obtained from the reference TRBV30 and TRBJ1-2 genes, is SQTIHQWPATLVQPVGSPLSLECTVEGTSNPNLYWYRQAAGRGLQLLFYSVGIGQISSEVPQNLSASRPQDRQFILSSKKLLLSDSGFYLCAWGQGDGYTFGSGTRLTVV.